This passage covers 21 T cell receptor beta chains from one sample sequenced in a study of cytomegalovirus exposure and HLA in healthy donors. The study ran its PCR with 60 Vbeta and 13 Jbeta primers. TCRdb's table, derived via immunoSEQ multiplex PCR, lists solely in-frame clones and lacks some. The table lists about 100,000 clones, approximately 76% of them singletons, with roughly 19% in the top ten. Sequencing used PBMCs. The receptors come from a woman aged 60-75 years in good health and CMV-seropositive.

J is TRBJ2-3 and V is TRBV5-6, with TRBD1 matching 7 bases. Germline V lookup: CDR1 SGHDT, CDR2 YYEEEE. The CDR3 runs 14 residues. J gave up 7 bases and V 4 bases, and 9 bases lay outside the gene matches. The CDR3 spells CASSPWTGLNTQYF. CDR3 sequence (DNA): TGTGCCAGCAGCCCTTGGACAGGACTTAATACGCAGTATTTT.

The chain uses TRBV18 and TRBJ1-3; D is perhaps TRBD1 (5 bases). The CDR3 length is 14 residues. Germline V gene lookup returns CDR1 KGHSH and CDR2 LQKENI. Trimming left V 5 bases short and J 4 bases short, with 12 bases between. In DNA, the CDR3 is TGTGCCAGCTCAGTTGGGACTGAAGGAAACACCATATATTTT. Translation gives CASSVGTEGNTIYF.

This chain links TRBV6-5 with TRBJ2-1; D unresolved. The CDR3 covers 13 residues. V was pared by 7 bases and J by 0 bases, with 7 bases between. CDR1 MNHEY and CDR2 SVGAGI come from the germline V gene. CDR3 bases: TGTGCCAGCATGAGGAGCTCCTACAATGAGCAGTTCTTC. It is translated as CASMRSSYNEQFF.

The chain is built from TRBV11-2 and TRBJ1-2; D might be TRBD1 (5 bases). This CDR3 contains 11 residues. Trimming took off 3 bases at V and 7 bases at J, with 6 bases between the two ends. The germline V gene encodes CDR1 SGHAT and CDR2 FQNNGV. The CDR3 sequence: CASSFQGGYTF. CDR3 bases: TGTGCCAGCAGCTTTCAGGGTGGCTACACCTTC. The full variable domain, completed using reference TRBV11-2 and TRBJ1-2, is EAGVAQSPRYKIIEKRQSVAFWCNPISGHATLYWYQQILGQGPKLLIQFQNNGVVDDSQLPKDRFSAERLKGVDSTLKIQPAKLEDSAVYLCASSFQGGYTFGSGTRLTVV.

CDR3 nucleotides: TGTGCCAGCACAAGCGGGAGGTTATACGAGCAGTACTTC. This sequence encodes CASTSGRLYEQYF. The rearrangement joins TRBV2 to TRBJ2-7; 9 positions match TRBD2. J lost 4 bases, V lost 7 bases, and 5 bases had no gene match. This CDR3 has 13 residues. Germline assignment: CDR1 SNHLY and CDR2 FYNNEI.

The V gene is TRBV7-9, the J gene TRBJ1-4; 9 bases fit TRBD1. J was trimmed by 5 bases and V by 5 bases; bases with no gene match: 6. CDR1 and CDR2 (germline): SEHNR, FQNEAQ (reference sequence). This CDR3 has 15 amino acids. The CDR3 coding sequence is TGTGCCAGCAGCGCTGACAGGGGGAGCAATGAAAAACTGTTTTTT. Its translation: CASSADRGSNEKLFF.

The V and J genes are TRBV29-1 and TRBJ2-1; D ambiguous. Trimming cost V 0 bases and J 8 bases, with 8 bases left between them. Germline CDR1 SQVTM, CDR2 ANQGSEA. CDR3 length: 12 amino acids. The CDR3 spells CSVEDRMDEQFF. DNA of the CDR3: TGCAGCGTTGAAGACAGGATGGATGAGCAGTTCTTC.

The V call is TRBV11-2, the J call TRBJ1-1, with D hard to call. The CDR3 loop spans 13 amino acids. Trimming shortened V by 5 bases and J by 1 base, and 8 bases separated the two germline ends. Germline V CDR1 and CDR2: SGHAT, FQNNGV. CDR3 bases: TGTGCCAGCAGCCAAACACCGAACACTGAAGCTTTCTTT. Translated, it gives CASSQTPNTEAFF.

The chain has TRBV6-6 and TRBJ2-1; maybe TRBD2 (6 bases). With 10 bases removed from V and 6 bases from J, the gap between germline ends came to 13 bases. The CDR3 runs 12 residues. Germline values: CDR1 MNHNY, CDR2 SVGAGI (reference sequence). The CDR3 sequence is CATKTSINEQFF. The CDR3 DNA reads TGTGCCACCAAGACTAGTATCAATGAGCAGTTCTTC.

The rearrangement uses TRBV6-5 and TRBJ1-2; weak D call: TRBD1 (6 bases). CDR1 is MNHEY and CDR2 is SVGAGI in the germline V gene. This CDR3 spans 13 amino acids. Deletions cut 5 bases from V and 2 bases from J, with 9 bases between. CDR3 sequence (DNA): TGTGCCAGCAGTCAAACAGGGAACTATGGCTACACCTTC. It yields the protein CASSQTGNYGYTF.

CDR3 residues: CSVERRTGVADTQYF. The CDR3 DNA follows: TGCAGCGTTGAACGTCGGACAGGCGTGGCAGATACGCAGTATTTT. The genes are TRBV29-1 and TRBJ2-3; TRBD1 matches at 7 bases. V lost 2 bases and J lost 4; bases outside the gene matches: 9. From germline, CDR1 is SQVTM and CDR2 ANQGSEA. The CDR3 is 15 amino acids.

The chain has TRBV2 and TRBJ2-1; 7 bases match TRBD1. This CDR3 has 14 residues. CDR1 SNHLY and CDR2 FYNNEI come from the germline V gene. V trimming: 11 bases; J trimming: 4 bases; junction bases outside the gene matches: 11. In nucleotides, the CDR3 is TGTGCCGGTAGCCGGGACAGATCATACAATGAGCAGTTCTTC. The encoded protein is CAGSRDRSYNEQFF.

This clone was seen once. The chain joins TRBV6-6 to TRBJ2-7; TRBD1 agrees at 9 bases. The V gene's germline CDR1 is MNHNY and CDR2 SVGAGI (reference sequence). Trimming took 7 bases from V and 2 from J; bases not matched to a gene: 9. The CDR3 sequence is 15 residues long. CDR3 DNA: TGTGCCAGCATCCAACCGGGACAGGGACCCTACGAGCAGTACTTC. Translating gives CASIQPGQGPYEQYF.

V gene TRBV10-3 combines with J gene TRBJ2-5; 9 positions agree with TRBD2. CDR1 and CDR2 from the germline V gene are ENHRY and SYGVKD. With V trimmed by 3 bases and J by 4 bases, 12 bases remained unmatched. The CDR3 is made up of 17 amino acids. Here the CDR3 reads CAISDASGRPQGETQYF. DNA of the CDR3: TGTGCCATCAGTGACGCCAGCGGGAGGCCCCAGGGAGAGACCCAGTACTTC.

The genes are TRBV6-6 and TRBJ2-7; 8 nucleotides line up with TRBD1. The CDR3 contains 14 residues. In germline, CDR1 is MNHNY, CDR2 SVGAGI (reference sequence). After removal of 6 bases from V and 3 bases from J, the junction contained 7 bases not matched to a gene. CDR3 sequence (DNA): TGTGCCAGCAGCCGGACAGGGCTGGACTACGAGCAGTACTTC. It translates to CASSRTGLDYEQYF.

This sequence joins TRBV7-3 and TRBJ1-2; D gene uncertain. Germline assignment: CDR1 SGHTA and CDR2 FQGTGA. V dropped 5 bases and J dropped 6 bases, with 19 bases sitting between them. This CDR3 comprises 15 residues. CDR3 residues: CASSPGGSLSDGYTF. The CDR3 DNA sequence: TGTGCCAGCAGCCCCGGTGGGAGTCTGAGCGATGGCTACACCTTC. Looking up the rest from reference TRBV7-3 and TRBJ1-2 gives the full variable domain: GAGVSQTPSNKVTEKGKYVELRCDPISGHTALYWYRQSLGQGPEFLIYFQGTGAADDSGLPNDRFFAVRPEGSVSTLKIQRTERGDSAVYLCASSPGGSLSDGYTFGSGTRLTVV.

The V call is TRBV2, the J call TRBJ2-1; 12 positions agree with TRBD2. CDR3 length: 14 residues. Germline V gene sequence: CDR1 SNHLY, CDR2 FYNNEI. The V and J ends lost 8 bases and 8 bases, in that order; junction bases with no gene match: 7. For the CDR3, the DNA is TGTGCCAGCGGAGGACTAGCGGGAAGGGATGAGCAGTTCTTC. Translated, it gives CASGGLAGRDEQFF.

The sample holds one count of this clone. The chain is built from TRBV9 and TRBJ2-3; 11 bases map to TRBD2. V dropped 4 bases and J dropped 5; count of bases not matched to a gene: 6. The CDR3 is 15 amino acids. Germline CDR1 and CDR2: SGDLS and YYNGEE. CDR3 protein: CASSSSGRAVDTQYF. For the CDR3, the DNA is TGTGCCAGCAGCAGTAGCGGGAGGGCCGTAGATACGCAGTATTTT.

The chain joins TRBV6-5 to TRBJ1-4; no definite D call. The V and J ends lost 3 bases and 4 bases respectively, with 9 bases between them. Germline values: CDR1 MNHEY, CDR2 SVGAGI. CDR3 size: 14 residues. Written as DNA, the CDR3 is TGTGCCAGCAGTTATTTCAGTTATAATGAAAAACTGTTTTTT. This translates into CASSYFSYNEKLFF.

The chain carries TRBV7-9 and TRBJ2-7; 8 nucleotides agree with TRBD1. Germline assignment: CDR1 SEHNR and CDR2 FQNEAQ (reference sequence). Trimming cost V 6 bases and J 3 bases; bases outside gene matches: 7. The CDR3 is 14 residues long. This CDR3 is CASSSTTGGYEQYF. CDR3 nucleotides: TGTGCCAGCAGTTCAACCACAGGGGGCTACGAGCAGTACTTC.

The genes are TRBV2 and TRBJ2-2, with TRBD1 as a possible D gene (6 bases). V lost 2 bases, J lost 4 bases, and 14 bases lay in between. CDR1 is SNHLY, CDR2 FYNNEI, per germline. CDR3 length: 16 amino acids. DNA for the CDR3: TGTGCCAGCAGTGAACCCCAGGGGCCGGTCACCGGGGAGCTGTTTTTT. This codes for CASSEPQGPVTGELFF.